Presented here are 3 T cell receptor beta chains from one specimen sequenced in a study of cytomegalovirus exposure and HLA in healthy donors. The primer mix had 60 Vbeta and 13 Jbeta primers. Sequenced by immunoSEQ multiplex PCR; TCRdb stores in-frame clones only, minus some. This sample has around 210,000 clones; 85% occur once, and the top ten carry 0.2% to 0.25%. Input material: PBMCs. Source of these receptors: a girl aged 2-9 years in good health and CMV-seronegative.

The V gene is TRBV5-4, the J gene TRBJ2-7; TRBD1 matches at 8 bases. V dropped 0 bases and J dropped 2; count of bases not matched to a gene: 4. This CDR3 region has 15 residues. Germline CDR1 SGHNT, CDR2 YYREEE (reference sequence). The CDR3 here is CASSLGTGNTYEQYF. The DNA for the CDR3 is TGTGCCAGCAGCTTGGGGACAGGGAACACCTACGAGCAGTACTTC.

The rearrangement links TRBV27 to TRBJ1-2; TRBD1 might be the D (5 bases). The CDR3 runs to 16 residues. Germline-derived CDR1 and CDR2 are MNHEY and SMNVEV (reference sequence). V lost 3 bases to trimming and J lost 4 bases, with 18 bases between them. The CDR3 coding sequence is TGTGCCAGCAGTTTTAGCTCAGGGATGGCCTCCTATGGCTACACCTTC. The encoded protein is CASSFSSGMASYGYTF.

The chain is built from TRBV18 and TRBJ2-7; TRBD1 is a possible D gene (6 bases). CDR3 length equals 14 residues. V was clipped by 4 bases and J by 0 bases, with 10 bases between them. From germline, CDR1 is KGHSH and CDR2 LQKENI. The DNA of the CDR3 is TGTGCCAGCTCACAAACAGGGAGCTCCTACGAGCAGTACTTC. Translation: CASSQTGSSYEQYF. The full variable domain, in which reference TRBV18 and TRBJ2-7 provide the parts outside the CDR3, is NAGVMQNPRHLVRRRGQEARLRCSPMKGHSHVYWYRQLPEEGLKFMVYLQKENIIDESGMPKERFSAEFPKEGPSILRIQQVVRGDSAAYFCASSQTGSSYEQYFGPGTRLTVT.